This TCR beta chain is from a study of Graves' ophthalmopathy and Graves' hyperthyroidism. V trimming: 8 bases; J trimming: 4 bases; junction bases outside the gene matches: 5. CDR1 is SNHLY, CDR2 FYNNEI, per germline. The CDR3 totals 14 residues. Amplification of the TCR beta CDR3 regions used RNA transcripts (as template). An initial RT-PCR round employing HTBI primers preceded a second-round multiplex PCR. One entry per CDR3 protein, called by TCRdb with MiXCR from the multiplex PCR reads. This sample carries approximately 1.2 million distinct CDR3 sequences, roughly two fifths of them seen once, and the ten largest clones take 11%. In its sample, this clonotype was seen a few times. Its target is unknown. Study-wide results and limits: A model built from 13 signatures distinguished ophthalmopathy from stable hyperthyroidism with approximately 88% sensitivity and around 81% specificity.

The J gene is TRBJ2-3, the V gene TRBV2, with 11 bases aligning to TRBD2. The sequence derives from an adult man with Graves' hyperthyroidism. The sample comprised peripheral blood or thyroid tissue (not recorded which). The CDR3 nucleotides read TGTGCCAGCGGACTAGCGGGCCGCCCAGATACGCAGTATTTT. Translated: CASGLAGRPDTQYF. Full variable domain (missing parts from reference TRBV2 and TRBJ2-3): EPEVTQTPSHQVTQMGQEVILRCVPISNHLYFYWYRQILGQKVEFLVSFYNNEISEKSEIFDDQFSVERPDGSNFTLKIRSTKLEDSAMYFCASGLAGRPDTQYFGPGTRLTVL.